This entry concerns a single T cell receptor beta chain. What it recognizes is unknown. From the 120-subject validation cohort, which was separate from the roughly 700-subject first cohort, the donors were drawn. These data belong to a study of cytomegalovirus exposure and HLA in healthy donors. Across the whole study: The same platform was used for the 120 validation repertoires and the approximately 700 first-cohort repertoires, a later analysis reported. Whole-study findings and limits: While the bulk of TCR sequences proved rare, some public TCRs turned up in many donors. Researchers catalogued 160 or so TCR beta chains as cytomegalovirus-associated.

Assay: immunoSEQ multiplex PCR; the TCRdb copy retains only in-frame clones and omits some. Here the sample spans approximately 150,000 clones, roughly nine tenths being singletons. Germline V gives CDR1 SGDLS, CDR2 YYNGEE. The CDR3 totals 16 residues. With 4 bases clipped from V and 5 bases from J, the junction kept 6 bases outside the gene matches. The chain employs TRBV9 and TRBJ2-3, with TRBD2 identical over 14 bases. Sequences were obtained from PBMCs. The TCR sequence derives from a woman aged 18-35 years in good health and CMV-seropositive. Here the CDR3 reads CASSPGLAGGQDTQYF. CDR3 nucleotides: TGTGCCAGCAGCCCCGGACTAGCGGGAGGACAAGATACGCAGTATTTT.